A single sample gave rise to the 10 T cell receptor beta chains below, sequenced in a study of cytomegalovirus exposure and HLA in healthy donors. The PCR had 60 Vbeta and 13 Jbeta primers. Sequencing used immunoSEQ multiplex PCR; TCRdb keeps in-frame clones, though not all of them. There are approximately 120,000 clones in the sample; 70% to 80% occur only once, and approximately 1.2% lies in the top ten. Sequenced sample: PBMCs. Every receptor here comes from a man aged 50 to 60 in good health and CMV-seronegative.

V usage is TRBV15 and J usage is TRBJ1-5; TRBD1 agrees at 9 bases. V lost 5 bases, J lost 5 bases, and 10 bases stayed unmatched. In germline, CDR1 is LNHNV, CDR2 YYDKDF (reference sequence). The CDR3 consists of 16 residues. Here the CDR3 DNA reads TGTGCCACCAGCGGGACAGGGTTTGGGGGCCATCAGCCCCAGCATTTT. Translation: CATSGTGFGGHQPQHF.

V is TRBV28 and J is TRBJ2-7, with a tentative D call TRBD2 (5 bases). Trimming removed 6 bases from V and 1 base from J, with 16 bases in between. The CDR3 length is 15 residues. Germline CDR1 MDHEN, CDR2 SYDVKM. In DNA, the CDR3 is TGTGCCAGCAGCTGGAGGTCCGGACTTTCCTACGAGCAGTACTTC. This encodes CASSWRSGLSYEQYF.

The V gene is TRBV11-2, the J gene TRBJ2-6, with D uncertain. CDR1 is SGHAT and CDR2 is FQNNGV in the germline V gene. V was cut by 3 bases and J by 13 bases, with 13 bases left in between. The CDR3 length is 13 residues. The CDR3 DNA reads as TGTGCCAGCAGCTTCTACGGAACCAGGGTCCTGACTTTC. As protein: CASSFYGTRVLTF.

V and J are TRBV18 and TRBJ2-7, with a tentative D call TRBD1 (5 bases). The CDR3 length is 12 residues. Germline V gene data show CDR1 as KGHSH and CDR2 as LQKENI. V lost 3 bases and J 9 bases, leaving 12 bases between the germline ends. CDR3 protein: CASSPGRAAQYF. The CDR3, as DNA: TGTGCCAGCTCACCGGGCAGGGCAGCGCAGTACTTC.

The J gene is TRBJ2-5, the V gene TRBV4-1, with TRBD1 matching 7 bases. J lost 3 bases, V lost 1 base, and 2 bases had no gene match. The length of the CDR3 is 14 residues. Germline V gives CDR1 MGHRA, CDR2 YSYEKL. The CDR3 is CASSQGQGEETQYF. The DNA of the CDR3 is TGCGCCAGCAGCCAAGGCCAGGGGGAAGAGACCCAGTACTTC.

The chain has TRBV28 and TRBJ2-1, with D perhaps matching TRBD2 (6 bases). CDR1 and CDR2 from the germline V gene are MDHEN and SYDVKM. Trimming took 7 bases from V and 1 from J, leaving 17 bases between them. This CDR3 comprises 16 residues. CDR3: CASIGSSEGSYNEQFF. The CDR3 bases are TGTGCCAGCATTGGATCTAGCGAGGGGTCCTACAATGAGCAGTTCTTC.

The CDR3 sequence is CASSSWTSGRYEQYF. CDR3 DNA sequence: TGTGCCAGCAGTTCATGGACTAGCGGGAGGTACGAGCAGTACTTC. The chain joins TRBV27 to TRBJ2-7; TRBD2 agrees at 14 bases. With 4 bases clipped from V and 4 bases from J, the junction kept 3 bases outside the gene matches. CDR1 MNHEY and CDR2 SMNVEV come from the germline V gene (reference sequence). The CDR3 length is 15 residues.

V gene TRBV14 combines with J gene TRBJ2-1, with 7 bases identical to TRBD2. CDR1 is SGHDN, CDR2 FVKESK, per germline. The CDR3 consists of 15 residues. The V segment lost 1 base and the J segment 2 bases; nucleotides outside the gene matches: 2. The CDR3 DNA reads TGTGCCAGCAGCCAAGGGCTAGCGGCCTACAATGAGCAGTTCTTC. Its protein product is CASSQGLAAYNEQFF.

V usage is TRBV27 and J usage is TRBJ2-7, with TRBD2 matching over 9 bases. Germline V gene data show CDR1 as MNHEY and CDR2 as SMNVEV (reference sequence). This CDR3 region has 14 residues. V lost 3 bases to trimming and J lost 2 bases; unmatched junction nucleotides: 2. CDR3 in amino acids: CASSLAGGTYEQYF. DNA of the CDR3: TGTGCCAGCAGTTTGGCGGGGGGGACCTACGAGCAGTACTTC.

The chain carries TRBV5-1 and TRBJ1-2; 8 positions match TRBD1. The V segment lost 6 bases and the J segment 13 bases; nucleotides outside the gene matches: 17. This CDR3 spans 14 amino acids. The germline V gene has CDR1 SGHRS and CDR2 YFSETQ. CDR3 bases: TGCGCCAGCACCACTACCGCGGGACAGGTGGAAGTCACCTTC. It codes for CASTTTAGQVEVTF.